Presented here are 14 T cell receptor beta chains from one specimen sequenced in a study of Ad26.COV2.S vaccination and SARS-CoV-2 variants. The data were produced by immunoSEQ multiplex PCR, yet TCRdb's version contains in-frame clones alone and is incomplete. The sample has roughly 420,000 clones; 88% are singletons. Treatment denoted: over 15 received Ad26.COV2.S at low or high dose, single or two shots; about 5 received placebo; per-sample allocation not given. All samples were drawn on day 63, counting from the first vaccine or placebo injection. This sample comprised peripheral blood, obtained in a trial of Ad26.COV2.S vaccine versus placebo. The receptors stem from a person aged 18-60 years who received the Ad26.COV2.S COVID-19 vaccine or a placebo.

The rearrangement links TRBV9 to TRBJ2-1, with TRBD2 identical over 8 bases. Germline CDR1 is SGDLS and CDR2 is YYNGEE. V lost 0 bases to trimming and J lost 7 bases; unmatched junction nucleotides: 6. The CDR3 runs to 15 residues. The CDR3 region is CASSVGAGATNEQFF. CDR3 sequence (DNA): TGTGCCAGCAGCGTAGGAGCGGGGGCCACAAATGAGCAGTTCTTC. The variable domain in full, completed from reference TRBV9 and TRBJ2-1, reads DSGVTQTPKHLITATGQRVTLRCSPRSGDLSVYWYQQSLDQGLQFLIQYYNGEERAKGNILERFSAQQFPDLHSELNLSSLELGDSALYFCASSVGAGATNEQFFGPGTRLTVL.

This chain joins TRBV7-2 and TRBJ2-4; 7 nucleotides align to TRBD2. The germline CDR1 and CDR2 sequences are SGHTA and FQGNSA. Trimming cost V 0 bases and J 1 base; bases outside gene matches: 0. CDR3 length equals 15 residues. The CDR3 region has the DNA TGTGCCAGCAGCTTAGCGGGGGGGGCCAAAAACATTCAGTACTTC. Amino acid sequence: CASSLAGGAKNIQYF.

The chain is built from TRBV5-1 and TRBJ1-1; TRBD1 aligns across 9 bases. Germline CDR1 and CDR2: SGHRS and YFSETQ. V dropped 4 bases and J dropped 0; count of bases not matched to a gene: 1. The CDR3 is 14 residues long. CDR3 residues: CASSGQGMNTEAFF. The CDR3 DNA reads TGCGCCAGCAGCGGACAGGGGATGAACACTGAAGCTTTCTTT.

The chain's CDR3 is CASSGGTYEQYF. In nucleotides, the CDR3 is TGTGCCAGCAGCGGGGGGACGTACGAGCAGTACTTC. The chain recombines TRBV11-2 with TRBJ2-7; tentative D call: TRBD2 (6 bases). The CDR3 runs 12 residues. V lost 5 bases and J 4 bases, leaving 9 bases between the germline ends. CDR1 and CDR2 from the germline V gene are SGHAT and FQNNGV.

V is TRBV7-2 and J is TRBJ2-5; D ambiguous. Germline CDR1 reads SGHTA; CDR2 reads FQGNSA. The CDR3 has 13 residues. V shed 6 bases and J shed 6 bases, with 14 bases lying between them. For the CDR3, the DNA is TGTGCCAGCAGTTCGCCCTCGATTCAGACCCAGTACTTC. Its translation is CASSSPSIQTQYF.

The genes are TRBV30 and TRBJ1-3; no reliable D call. Germline V CDR1 and CDR2: GTSNPN, SVGIG (reference sequence). Trimming stripped 8 bases from V and 0 bases from J, with 11 bases between. The CDR3 sequence is 13 residues long. The CDR3, as DNA: TGTGCCCCGGAGGGCAGCTCTGGAAACACCATATATTTT. It yields the protein CAPEGSSGNTIYF. The full variable domain, in which reference TRBV30 and TRBJ1-3 provide the parts outside the CDR3, is SQTIHQWPATLVQPVGSPLSLECTVEGTSNPNLYWYRQAAGRGLQLLFYSVGIGQISSEVPQNLSASRPQDRQFILSSKKLLLSDSGFYLCAPEGSSGNTIYFGEGSWLTVV.

The gene calls are TRBV7-3 and TRBJ2-5, with 13 bases lining up with TRBD2. Trimming at V came to 4 bases and at J to 5 bases, leaving 7 bases not matched to a gene. From germline, CDR1 is SGHTA and CDR2 FQGTGA. The CDR3 is 16 amino acids. The CDR3 spells CASSSKTSGGPETQYF. The CDR3 coding sequence is TGTGCCAGCAGCTCTAAGACTAGCGGGGGGCCGGAGACCCAGTACTTC. Variable domain in full (rest from reference TRBV7-3 and TRBJ2-5): GAGVSQTPSNKVTEKGKYVELRCDPISGHTALYWYRQSLGQGPEFLIYFQGTGAADDSGLPNDRFFAVRPEGSVSTLKIQRTERGDSAVYLCASSSKTSGGPETQYFGPGTRLLVL.

The chain employs TRBV9 and TRBJ2-5, with TRBD2 matching 12 bases. V lost 4 bases and J lost 5; bases outside the gene matches: 3. This CDR3 region has 14 residues. Germline-derived CDR1 and CDR2 are SGDLS and YYNGEE. This CDR3 reads CASSPGTSGETQYF. The CDR3 DNA reads TGTGCCAGCAGCCCAGGGACTAGCGGGGAGACCCAGTACTTC.

The V call is TRBV11-1, the J call TRBJ1-1, with 11 bases identical to TRBD1. V dropped 5 bases and J dropped 0; count of bases not matched to a gene: 5. Germline V gene data show CDR1 as SGHAT and CDR2 as FQDESV (reference sequence). The CDR3 is made up of 16 amino acids. The CDR3 nucleotides are TGTGCCAGCAGCCCGGACAGGGGGCCCATGAACACTGAAGCTTTCTTT. Amino acids: CASSPDRGPMNTEAFF. Supplemented by reference TRBV11-1 and TRBJ1-1, the full variable domain reads EAEVAQSPRYKITEKSQAVAFWCDPISGHATLYWYRQILGQGPELLVQFQDESVVDDSQLPKDRFSAERLKGVDSTLKIQPAELGDSAMYLCASSPDRGPMNTEAFFGQGTRLTVV.

The chain uses TRBV6-2 or TRBV6-3 and TRBJ1-3; D unresolved. Germline CDR1 MNHEY, CDR2 SVGEGT. The CDR3 covers 13 residues. V lost 2 bases to trimming and J lost 4 bases, with 6 bases between them. The CDR3 DNA reads as TGTGCCAGCAGTTACGGAGTCGGAAACACCATATATTTT. It encodes CASSYGVGNTIYF.

The CDR3 protein is CASSRTSEGAQPQHF. CDR3 DNA: TGCGCCAGCAGCCGAACCTCGGAGGGGGCACAGCCCCAGCATTTT. The chain joins TRBV4-1 to TRBJ1-5; 7 positions agree with TRBD1. Trimming took 4 bases from V and 7 from J; bases not matched to a gene: 10. The CDR3 runs to 15 residues. The germline gives CDR1 MGHRA, CDR2 YSYEKL.

V usage is TRBV9 and J usage is TRBJ1-2, with unresolved D. V was shortened by 0 bases and J by 5 bases, with 14 bases between the two germline ends. The CDR3 is 15 amino acids. Germline V gene data show CDR1 as SGDLS and CDR2 as YYNGEE. The CDR3 sequence is CASSVDNNEVYGYTF. The CDR3 DNA sequence: TGTGCCAGCAGCGTAGACAACAACGAGGTTTATGGCTACACCTTC.

The CDR3 here is CASRLGNTEAFF. The CDR3 DNA is TGTGCCAGCAGACTGGGGAACACTGAAGCTTTCTTT. The chain uses TRBV12-3 or TRBV12-4 and TRBJ1-1; the D is unclear. This CDR3 has 12 residues. Trimming removed 6 bases from V and 1 base from J, with 6 bases in between.

This clone was recorded once. CDR3 in DNA: TGTGCCAGCTCACCGTTGGGCAGGGTAAATTTCTTGGAGACCCAGTACTTC. It encodes CASSPLGRVNFLETQYF. The gene calls are TRBV18 and TRBJ2-5; weak D call: TRBD1 (5 bases). The length of the CDR3 is 17 residues. Germline V gives CDR1 KGHSH, CDR2 LQKENI. V lost 3 bases and J lost 5, with 22 bases in between.